This T cell receptor (beta chain) appears in the sequencing data of a study of T-cell memory formation after mild COVID-19. Study at large: Clusters were largely donor specific. Study results and caveats: SARS-CoV-2 specificity was not confirmed for second-wave clones peaking on day 37. Mainly CM and EM harbored the contracting CD4+ clones; mainly EMRA harbored the CD8+ ones.

The ends lost 3 bases at V and 3 bases at J; junction bases unmatched: 9. Looked up from germline, CDR1 is DFQATT and CDR2 is SNEGSKA (reference sequence). The CDR3 extends over 15 amino acids. A few counts support this clonotype. What it binds is unknown. TCR alpha and TCR beta cDNA libraries with sample barcodes and UMIs came from 5'RACE using constant-segment primers. TCRdb recomputed calls from the 5' RACE reads with MiXCR, one row per CDR3 protein. The data contain under 600,000 distinct CDR3 sequences, about a fifth of them singletons. The sequenced sample consisted of PBMCs or a T cell subset sorted from them (not recorded which). The TCR was taken from an adult woman who had mild COVID-19 (a few samples of this study predate the infection). Cell type and time point are not known. J is TRBJ2-7 and V is TRBV20-1; 9 bases align to TRBD2. CDR3 sequence (DNA): TGCAGTGCTAGGAAGCCAGGACTAGCGAGCTACGAGCAGTACTTC. It specifies CSARKPGLASYEQYF.